This TCR beta chain was sequenced for a study of human versus mouse CDR3 diversity and MHC coevolution. The study, taken as a whole, reports: Human T cells underwent selection on several different MHC II alleles.

Profiled with immunoSEQ multiplex PCR; TCRdb holds only in-frame clones, not every one. This sample has around 77,000 clones, with around 90% found just once. Naive CD4 T cells were sorted as CD45RO-negative, CD62L-positive. For this clone: Its antigen is not identified.

Germline CDR1 SGHNT, CDR2 YENEEA. With V trimmed by 5 bases and J by 7 bases, 5 bases remained unmatched. The CDR3 sequence is 14 residues long. The sequencing sample was made of naive CD4+ T cells from blood. Subset here: CD45RO-negative CD62L-positive naive CD4 T cells. The sequence was collected from a person aged 30-69 years in good health. The chain has TRBV11-3 and TRBJ2-1; 10 bases align to TRBD2. CDR3 sequence reads: CASSRETSGNEQFF. In DNA form, the CDR3 reads TGTGCCAGCAGCCGTGAGACTAGCGGGAATGAGCAGTTCTTC.